These 23 T cell receptor beta chains came from one sample sequenced in a study of shared clonotypes between healthy human individuals. The data were produced by immunoSEQ multiplex PCR, yet TCRdb's version contains in-frame clones alone and is incomplete. The repertoire includes 2.5 million or so clones, around 94% of them detected once, and 0.13% to 0.15% sits in the top ten. Source material: naive CD4+ T cells sorted from blood. The subset denotes: CD45RA+ positively selected. The receptors come from a man aged 18 to 30 in good health.

The rearrangement joins TRBV6-1 to TRBJ1-5; no clear D gene. V was shortened by 8 bases and J by 4 bases, with 12 bases between the two germline ends. Per germline, CDR1 MNHNS and CDR2 SASEGT. There are 13 residues in the CDR3. The CDR3 reads CASAGAQNQPQHF. The CDR3 DNA follows: TGTGCCAGCGCCGGTGCCCAAAATCAGCCCCAGCATTTT.

J is TRBJ1-2 and V is TRBV30; D is undetermined. CDR3 size: 13 residues. Trimming took off 4 bases at V and 0 bases at J, with 9 bases between the two ends. Germline V gene sequence: CDR1 GTSNPN, CDR2 SVGIG (reference sequence). The CDR3 protein is CAWNPGTNYGYTF. In DNA, the CDR3 is TGTGCCTGGAATCCCGGTACTAACTATGGCTACACCTTC.

Concerning this clone itself: Within the sample, other DNA sequences also encode this same CDR3. The chain employs TRBV7-2 and TRBJ1-1, with D hard to call. V lost 1 base to trimming and J lost 4 bases, with 7 bases between them. Germline-derived CDR1 and CDR2 are SGHTA and FQGNSA. There are 13 residues in the CDR3. This chain's CDR3 is CASSLGVGTEAFF. CDR3 in DNA: TGTGCCAGCAGCTTAGGAGTAGGCACTGAAGCTTTCTTT.

This clone was found once. This sample also contains other DNA sequences that code for the same CDR3. The chain employs TRBV18 and TRBJ2-3; 12 bases are a match to TRBD1. The germline V gene encodes CDR1 KGHSH and CDR2 LQKENI. The V and J ends lost 3 bases and 4 bases, in that order; junction bases with no gene match: 2. The CDR3 spans 15 residues. The CDR3 is CASSPGTGGADTQYF. CDR3 DNA: TGTGCCAGCTCACCCGGGACAGGGGGCGCAGATACGCAGTATTTT.

The chain has TRBV7-8 and TRBJ2-1, with a possible D match to TRBD1 (5 bases). The CDR3 sequence is 12 residues long. Germline loops: CDR1 SGHVS, CDR2 FQNEAQ. V was clipped by 5 bases and J by 9 bases, with 11 bases between them. The CDR3 bases are TGTGCCAGCAGCCTACAGGCCCCTGAGCAGTTCTTC. Its protein is CASSLQAPEQFF.

The sample holds one count of this clone. The gene calls are TRBV5-6 and TRBJ2-2, with 10 bases fitting TRBD1. From germline, CDR1 is SGHDT and CDR2 YYEEEE. CDR3 size: 16 residues. The ends lost 4 bases at V and 4 bases at J; junction bases unmatched: 7. The CDR3, as DNA: TGTGCCAGCAGCCCTAAGGACAGGGGGGGCACCGGGGAGCTGTTTTTT. Residues: CASSPKDRGGTGELFF.

V and J are TRBV9 and TRBJ2-1, with 12 nucleotides matching TRBD2. CDR1 and CDR2 from the germline V gene are SGDLS and YYNGEE. J was trimmed by 6 bases and V by 4 bases; bases with no gene match: 8. The CDR3 contains 16 residues. The CDR3 DNA sequence: TGTGCCAGCAGCCCCTCCGGGACTAGCGGGCTCAATGAGCAGTTCTTC. This gives the protein CASSPSGTSGLNEQFF.

This clone was detected only a few times. The chain is built from TRBV7-2 and TRBJ1-1, with TRBD1 as a possible D gene (5 bases). CDR1 and CDR2 (germline): SGHTA, FQGNSA. The CDR3 extends over 13 amino acids. V lost 5 bases to trimming and J lost 5 bases, with 12 bases between them. The CDR3 DNA sequence: TGTGCCAGCAGCCGAGCAGGGAAGACTGAAGCTTTCTTT. Protein product: CASSRAGKTEAFF.

This chain joins TRBV13 and TRBJ1-6, with a tentative D call TRBD1 (6 bases). This CDR3 contains 14 residues. The V end was cut by 8 bases, the J end by 4 bases, with 12 bases between. Germline V gene lookup returns CDR1 PRHDT and CDR2 FYEKMQ (reference sequence). The CDR3 DNA follows: TGTGCCAGCGCCCGGGACACGTATAATTCACCCCTCCACTTT. Amino acids: CASARDTYNSPLHF.

The gene calls are TRBV21-1 and TRBJ2-7; whether TRBD2, the table's D call, matches the DNA was not checked. TRBV21-1 is designated a pseudogene. CDR3 size: 14 residues. The CDR3 DNA follows: TGTGCCAGCAGCTCCGGGACTGATTCCTACGAGCAGTACTTC. It yields the protein CASSSGTDSYEQYF.

This chain links TRBV2 with TRBJ2-3, with 9 positions matching TRBD1. Germline lookup yields CDR1 SNHLY and CDR2 FYNNEI. The CDR3 contains 15 residues. V lost 6 bases to trimming and J lost 6 bases; unmatched junction nucleotides: 10. The CDR3 spells CASRPFGQGFDTQYF. CDR3 in DNA: TGTGCCAGCAGACCTTTTGGACAGGGGTTTGATACGCAGTATTTT.

This sequence joins TRBV6-4 and TRBJ2-5; 9 bases line up with TRBD1. The CDR3 contains 18 residues. Germline assignment: CDR1 MRHNA and CDR2 SNTAGT. With 2 bases clipped from V and 4 bases from J, the junction kept 14 bases outside the gene matches. CDR3 DNA sequence: TGTGCCAGCAGTGACCTGCCCGACCAACAGGGGGCTGTAGAGACCCAGTACTTC. Protein sequence: CASSDLPDQQGAVETQYF.

V and J are TRBV5-4 and TRBJ2-7, with 8 bases identical to TRBD1. The CDR3 extends over 15 amino acids. Looked up from germline, CDR1 is SGHNT and CDR2 is YYREEE (reference sequence). V trimming: 3 bases; J trimming: 6 bases; junction bases outside the gene matches: 11. The CDR3: CASSSTGVAFGEQYF. CDR3 sequence (DNA): TGTGCCAGCAGCTCGACAGGGGTGGCCTTCGGCGAGCAGTACTTC. Drawing the rest from reference TRBV5-4 and TRBJ2-7, the complete variable domain is ETGVTQSPTHLIKTRGQQVTLRCSSQSGHNTVSWYQQALGQGPQFIFQYYREEENGRGNFPPRFSGLQFPNYSSELNVNALELDDSALYLCASSSTGVAFGEQYFGPGTRLTVT.

Of note for this clone: Different DNA sequences within this sample yield the same CDR3. V gene TRBV30 combines with J gene TRBJ1-5; D gene unclear. V lost 0 bases and J 1 base, leaving 4 bases between the germline ends. The CDR3 totals 13 residues. Germline V gene data show CDR1 as GTSNPN and CDR2 as SVGIG (reference sequence). The chain's CDR3 is CAWSVGSNQPQHF. CDR3 coding DNA: TGTGCCTGGAGTGTTGGGAGCAATCAGCCCCAGCATTTT.

The CDR3 coding sequence is TGTGCCAGCAGCTTGTGGAGAGTGGGTCAGCCCCAGCATTTT. Protein sequence: CASSLWRVGQPQHF. The chain joins TRBV5-8 to TRBJ1-5, with D unclear. Germline V CDR1 and CDR2: SGHTS, YDEGEE. Trimming took 1 base from V and 6 from J, leaving 11 bases between them. This CDR3 is 14 amino acids long.

The J gene is TRBJ1-5, the V gene TRBV27; D perhaps matches TRBD1 (6 bases). CDR1 and CDR2 from the germline V gene are MNHEY and SMNVEV (reference sequence). V dropped 6 bases and J dropped 7 bases, with 19 bases sitting between them. The CDR3 consists of 15 residues. The CDR3 DNA follows: TGTGCCAGCAGCCGTTTCAAGGGGGGAGGACAGCCCCAGCATTTT. Protein sequence: CASSRFKGGGQPQHF.

The chain uses TRBV30 and TRBJ2-3; D remains unclear. Germline values: CDR1 GTSNPN, CDR2 SVGIG (reference sequence). V dropped 3 bases and J dropped 3 bases, with 13 bases sitting between them. The CDR3 runs 14 residues. CDR3 nucleotides: TGTGCCTGGAGCCCCTTACGACTGACAGATACGCAGTATTTT. Residues: CAWSPLRLTDTQYF.

The genes are TRBV27 and TRBJ2-7, with 9 nucleotides matching TRBD2. This CDR3 contains 16 residues. The germline V gene encodes CDR1 MNHEY and CDR2 SMNVEV (reference sequence). V trimming: 6 bases; J trimming: 3 bases; junction bases outside the gene matches: 12. CDR3 nucleotides: TGTGCCAGCAGCCCGAGGAGCGGGAGGACCTACTACGAGCAGTACTTC. Translating gives CASSPRSGRTYYEQYF.

The chain recombines TRBV5-4 with TRBJ1-1, with 9 bases lining up with TRBD1. This CDR3 has 13 amino acids. The ends lost 6 bases at V and 7 bases at J; junction bases unmatched: 7. The germline CDR1 and CDR2 sequences are SGHNT and YYREEE (reference sequence). The chain's CDR3 is CASMRDRENEAFF. CDR3 nucleotide sequence: TGTGCCAGCATGCGGGACAGGGAAAATGAAGCTTTCTTT. Filled out from reference TRBV5-4 and TRBJ1-1, the complete variable domain reads ETGVTQSPTHLIKTRGQQVTLRCSSQSGHNTVSWYQQALGQGPQFIFQYYREEENGRGNFPPRFSGLQFPNYSSELNVNALELDDSALYLCASMRDRENEAFFGQGTRLTVV.

The chain has TRBV10-3 and TRBJ2-7; 8 bases agree with TRBD1. Looked up from germline, CDR1 is ENHRY and CDR2 is SYGVKD. The J segment lost 2 bases and the V segment lost 2 bases, leaving 8 bases of the junction unmatched. This CDR3 has 16 amino acids. CDR3 in amino acids: CAISEPYRGETYEQYF. CDR3 coding DNA: TGTGCCATCAGTGAGCCGTACAGGGGGGAAACCTACGAGCAGTACTTC.

The chain carries TRBV30 and TRBJ2-1; 9 nucleotides align to TRBD2. Trimming at V came to 3 bases and at J to 2 bases, leaving 8 bases not matched to a gene. The CDR3 extends over 16 amino acids. Germline assignment: CDR1 GTSNPN and CDR2 SVGIG (reference sequence). In DNA, the CDR3 is TGTGCCTGGAGCAAAATACGACTAGCGGCCTACAATGAGCAGTTCTTC. It translates to CAWSKIRLAAYNEQFF.

This chain joins TRBV11-2 and TRBJ2-7, with 7 bases aligning to TRBD2. The CDR3 contains 14 residues. Looked up from germline, CDR1 is SGHAT and CDR2 is FQNNGV. Germline trimming cut 5 bases from V and 2 bases from J; bases unmatched to any gene: 6. The CDR3 nucleotides read TGTGCCAGCAGCGTCCGGGACTATCCCTACGAGCAGTACTTC. Translating it yields CASSVRDYPYEQYF. The whole variable domain, filled in from reference TRBV11-2 and TRBJ2-7, reads EAGVAQSPRYKIIEKRQSVAFWCNPISGHATLYWYQQILGQGPKLLIQFQNNGVVDDSQLPKDRFSAERLKGVDSTLKIQPAKLEDSAVYLCASSVRDYPYEQYFGPGTRLTVT.

The V gene is TRBV11-2, the J gene TRBJ1-2, with 9 positions matching TRBD1. Per germline, CDR1 SGHAT and CDR2 FQNNGV. CDR3 length: 13 residues. Trimming cost V 4 bases and J 7 bases; bases outside gene matches: 4. This CDR3 is CASSSDRGAGYTF. The CDR3 DNA follows: TGTGCCAGCAGCTCAGACAGGGGGGCTGGCTACACCTTC.